The TCR beta chain described here comes from a study of regulatory T cells in long-lasting Graves disease. Study results and limitations: It was peripheral blood alone, not thyroid tissue, that was studied.

CDR3 length: 12 residues. With 5 bases removed from V and 2 bases from J, the gap between germline ends came to 8 bases. From germline, CDR1 is SQVTM and CDR2 ANQGSEA. Through Arm-PCR of CDR3 regions and iRepertoire HTBI primers, TCR beta libraries were built. A single record per CDR3 protein comes from TCRdb applying MiXCR to the multiplex PCR reads. The sample lists hundreds of thousands of distinct CDR3 sequences, about a sixth occurring once. As regards this clonotype: Its target is not known.

Time point indicated: newly diagnosed GD, antithyroid drugs for less than 3 months. From RNA extracted from PBMCs, the TCR library was made. This sample also appeared in a second study, on T cells in Graves' hyperthyroidism and ophthalmopathy.

The sequencing used peripheral blood mononuclear cells (PBMCs), collected at new diagnosis, from a patient treated with antithyroid drugs. The chain recombines TRBV29-1 with TRBJ2-3; D may match TRBD1 or TRBD2 (5 bases each). This receptor was obtained from a man between 35 and 55 years old with Graves disease. This CDR3 reads CSVRDHTDTQYF. CDR3 bases: TGCAGCGTTCGGGACCACACAGATACGCAGTATTTT.